This T cell receptor beta chain is from a study of control samples from healthy donors and cancer patients. The repertoire was sequenced with immunoSEQ multiplex PCR; TCRdb's copy has only in-frame clones and lacks some. Of about 160,000 clones listed, 95% to 96% are singletons. V dropped 4 bases and J dropped 0; count of bases not matched to a gene: 9. CDR1 and CDR2 from the germline V gene are LGHNA and YNFKEQ. The length of the CDR3 is 17 residues. The gene calls are TRBV4-2 and TRBJ2-4; TRBD1 aligns across 7 bases. Sequenced: blood. The TCR comes from a woman in her 30s in good health. CDR3 sequence: CASSLGTAQLAKNIQYF. CDR3 DNA sequence: TGTGCCAGCAGCCTTGGGACAGCCCAACTAGCCAAAAACATTCAGTACTTC.